Listed here are 3 T cell receptor beta chains from one sample, sequenced in a study of cytomegalovirus exposure and HLA in healthy donors (dated by TCRdb to 2016 to 2017). Libraries were constructed by the immunoSEQ multiplex PCR assay. For the multiplex PCR, a mixture combining 60 forward primers for TCR Vbeta segments and 13 reverse primers for TCR Jbeta segments was used. The immuneACCESS repertoire file appears here via TCRdb, limited to in-frame rearrangements. These files lack a portion of the clones; in checked studies, under half of the deficit traces to unresolved V genes, and the cause of the others is not known. The sample contains 200,000 to 300,000 clones, approximately 85% of them found a single time. The ten largest clones represent 0.24% of the sample. Sequenced: PBMCs. The source is a girl aged 2 to 10 in good health and CMV-seronegative.

The V gene is TRBV9, the J gene TRBJ1-2; TRBD1 matches at 8 bases. Trimming cost V 4 bases and J 4 bases; bases outside gene matches: 6. Germline V gene sequence: CDR1 SGDLS, CDR2 YYNGEE. This CDR3 is built from 14 residues. Here the CDR3 DNA reads TGTGCCAGCAGCTCGGACAGGGTTGGCTATGGCTACACCTTC. Protein product: CASSSDRVGYGYTF.

This chain uses TRBV5-1 with TRBJ2-5, with a possible D match to TRBD1 (6 bases). This CDR3 contains 14 residues. Per the germline V gene, CDR1 is SGHRS and CDR2 is YFSETQ. Trimming left V 4 bases short and J 2 bases short, with 12 bases between. CDR3 in DNA: TGCGCCAGCAGCCCGGGGACACTTCAAGAGACCCAGTACTTC. It translates to CASSPGTLQETQYF.

The V gene is TRBV19, the J gene TRBJ2-5, with D perhaps TRBD2 (5 bases). The V end lost 3 bases, the J end lost 5 bases, and 13 bases lay between the germline ends. The CDR3 extends over 14 amino acids. Germline-derived CDR1 and CDR2 are LNHDA and SQIVND (reference sequence). Here the CDR3 DNA reads TGTGCCAGTAGTATTCAGGCTAGCCTGGAGACCCAGTACTTC. It yields the protein CASSIQASLETQYF.